This T cell receptor (beta chain) was identified in a study of identical twins (dated by TCRdb to about 2016). About the investigation overall: TCR alpha and beta repertoires from monozygotic twins, unrelated adults of various ages and cord blood were deep-sequenced to test whether fetal clonotypes persist. To rule out contamination, the twin experiments were replicated at different times with different library preparation protocols. What the work shows at the level of the full study, not this receptor alone: Zero-insertion analyses could be partly confounded by invariant T cells such as MAIT and iNKT, though diverse VJ usage argued against such confounding for most clonotypes. The excess sharing between twins in beta out-of-frame sequences was weaker because fewer shared sequences reduced the signal-to-noise ratio. Out-of-frame TCR alpha sequences shared between twins showed an excess of low generation-probability sequences compared with coincidental sharing between unrelated individuals. In monozygotic twins, recombination models systematically underestimated out-of-frame TCR alpha sharing, but the models matched the sharing seen between unrelated individuals. Because the same donors could not be followed over many years, the conclusions relied on cross-sectional statistical analysis. Fewer insertions were carried by abundant cord blood beta clonotypes; a weaker similar trend was observed in young adult naive repertoires, while no such trend was observed in memory repertoires.

This clonotype was observed a handful of times. Its antigen specificity is not known. It has no much larger one-base neighbor in the sample; base qualities were not kept. Every donor in the study was a healthy Caucasian. Three pairs of female monozygotic twins, all aged 18 to 29 years, made up the twin cohort. CD4+ and CD8+ T cell populations were isolated with positive isolation kits from Invitrogen. Germline trimming amounts to 5 bases on V and 10 bases on J, with 3 as the count of junction bases outside the gene matches. CDR1 is given as MNHEY and CDR2 as SVGAGI, both from the germline V gene. Measured from the cysteine to the phenylalanine, the CDR3 is 12 residues long. This entry keeps only the CDR3 DNA: 36 bases, framed from base 1. The library came from 5' RACE. These reads were obtained on an Illumina HiSeq 2000. Template switching added a universal primer binding site, and the final cDNA carried a unique molecular identifier that allowed TCR cDNA molecules to be counted accurately. Specific primers in the conserved constant-segment region were used to synthesize first-strand cDNA for TCR alpha and beta chains. To control for contamination, every cDNA library carried two barcodes: a SMART-Mk sample barcode plus Illumina barcodes. TruSeq adapter sequences along with Illumina sample barcodes were introduced in two successive PCR steps. Sequencing of the TCR alpha and beta cDNA libraries was done on the Illumina HiSeq platform using custom primers. The authors processed their data as follows. Raw reads were processed with MiGEC to extract unique molecular identifiers, and MiXCR was used to determine CDR3 positions. For each individual, recombination models were inferred using an EM algorithm with the repgenHMM and IGoR tools. Shared clonotypes were analyzed with the tcR package in R, and sharing was normalized by the product of cloneset sizes. To study raw recombination without the effects of thymic and clonal selection, out-of-frame nonproductive sequences were analyzed. The public reads were run again by TCRdb, first through fastp at Q25 and then through MiXCR, and only productive beta chains were kept. All rows with the same CDR3 protein become a single entry with the most common DNA and genes. These V and J calls rely on TCRdb rather than the paper's analysis. The sample yields under 350,000 distinct CDR3 sequences; more than 8% were counted once. The top ten clones comprise around 7.1% of the sample.

These data were also reused for a study on yellow fever vaccine responses in identical twins. The second study's authors report: According to the authors, in identical twins the way T cells responded to vaccination appeared partly convergent and partly personalized. In identical twins, the study followed T cell clones that responded to the vaccine with precision.

The chain was built from TRBV6-5 and TRBJ2-1, with 9 middle bases fitting TRBD2. Sample: CD8+ T cells sorted from blood. This receptor was taken from a woman aged 18 to 35 in good health. The sequenced DNA is TGTGCCAGCAGTCCTAGCGGGGAAGAGCAGTTCTTC. Its protein product is CASSPSGEEQFF.